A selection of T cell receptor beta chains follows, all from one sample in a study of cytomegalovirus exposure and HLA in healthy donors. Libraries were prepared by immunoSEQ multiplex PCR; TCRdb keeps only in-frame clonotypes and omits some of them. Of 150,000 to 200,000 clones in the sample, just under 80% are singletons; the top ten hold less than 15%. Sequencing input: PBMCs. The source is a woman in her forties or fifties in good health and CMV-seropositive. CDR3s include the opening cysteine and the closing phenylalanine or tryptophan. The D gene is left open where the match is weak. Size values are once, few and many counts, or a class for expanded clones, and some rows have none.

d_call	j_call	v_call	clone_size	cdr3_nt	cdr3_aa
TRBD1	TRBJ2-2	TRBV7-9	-	TGTGCCAGCAGCCCTCCAGGGGGCTATGCCACCGGGGAGCTGTTTTTT	CASSPPGGYATGELFF
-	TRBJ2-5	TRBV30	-	TGTGCCTGGAGCCTAGGGGGGACCCAGTACTTC	CAWSLGGTQYF
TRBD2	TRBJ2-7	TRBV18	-	TGTGCCAGCTCGCCCGGCGTCGCTAGCGGGGGGGCATACTCCTACGAGCAGTACTTC	CASSPGVASGGAYSYEQYF
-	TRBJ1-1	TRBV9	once	TGTGCCAGCACCGGGATGGGAGACACTGAAGCTTTCTTT	CASTGMGDTEAFF
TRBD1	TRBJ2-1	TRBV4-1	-	TGCGCCAGCAGCCAAGACCAGGGGGCCTACAATGAGCAGTTCTTC	CASSQDQGAYNEQFF
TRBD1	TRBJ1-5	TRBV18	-	TGTGCCAGCTCAGCTATTGGACAGGGAGATCAGCCCCAGCATTTT	CASSAIGQGDQPQHF
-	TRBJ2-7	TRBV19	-	TGTGCCAGTAGTAACAGCTACGAGCAGTACTTC	CASSNSYEQYF
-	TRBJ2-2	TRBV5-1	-	TGCGCCAGCTTCAGGGCGAAGGGCGGGGAGCTGTTTTTT	CASFRAKGGELFF
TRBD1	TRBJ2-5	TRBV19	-	TGTGCCAGTGCCATAGGGGGCCGGGGAGAGACCCAGTACTTC	CASAIGGRGETQYF
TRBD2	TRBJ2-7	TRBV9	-	TGTGCCAGCAGCGCTTTGGCGGGGGGGGTCTACGAGCAGTACTTC	CASSALAGGVYEQYF
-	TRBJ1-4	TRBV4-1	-	TGCGCCAGCAGCGTACTCTCGGGTACGACTAATGAAAAACTGTTTTTT	CASSVLSGTTNEKLFF
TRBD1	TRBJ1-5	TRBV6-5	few	TGTGCCAGCAGTTACTCGGTAGGGGGCGGGCAGCCCCAGCATTTT	CASSYSVGGGQPQHF
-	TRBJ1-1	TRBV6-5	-	TGTGCCAGCGGAAGGGGCAAGGGCACTGAAGCTTTCTTT	CASGRGKGTEAFF
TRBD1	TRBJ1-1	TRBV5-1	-	TGCGCCAGCAGCCTACAGGGGGACACTGAAGCTTTCTTT	CASSLQGDTEAFF
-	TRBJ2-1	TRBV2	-	TGTGCCAGCAGTGAACGATGGGGCCTGAAGCAGTTCTTC	CASSERWGLKQFF
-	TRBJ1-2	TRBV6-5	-	TGTGCCAGCAGTTTGACCCAGGCTAACTATGGCTACACCTTC	CASSLTQANYGYTF
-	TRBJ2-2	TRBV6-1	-	TGTGCCAGCAGTACGGGACACCTAAACACCGGGGAGCTGTTTTTT	CASSTGHLNTGELFF
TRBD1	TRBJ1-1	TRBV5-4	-	TGTGCCAGTACCCCCGGGACAGCTAACACTGAAGCTTTCTTT	CASTPGTANTEAFF
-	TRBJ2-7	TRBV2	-	TGTGCCAGCGAGGGACTCAGAGGTTTGGGGGAGCAGTACTTC	CASEGLRGLGEQYF
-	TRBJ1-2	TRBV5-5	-	TGTGCCAGCAGCTTTATAAGGGATCGCTGGGAGGATGGCTACACCTTC	CASSFIRDRWEDGYTF
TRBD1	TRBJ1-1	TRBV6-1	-	TGTGCCAGCAGCTTGGACAGGGACAACACTGAAGCTTTCTTT	CASSLDRDNTEAFF
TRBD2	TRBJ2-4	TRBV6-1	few	TGTGCCAGCAGTGAATGGGCTAGCGGAAACATTCAGTACTTC	CASSEWASGNIQYF
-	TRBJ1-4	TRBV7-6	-	TGTGCCAGCAGCTCCCGGGGGGGGCCTGAAAAACTGTTTTTT	CASSSRGGPEKLFF
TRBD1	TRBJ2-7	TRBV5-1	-	TGCGCCAGCAGCTTGGCCTCGCAGGGGGCCTACGAGCAGTACTTC	CASSLASQGAYEQYF
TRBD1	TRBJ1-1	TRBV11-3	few	TGTGCCAGCAGTCCGGGACAGGAGATTGATGAAGCTTTCTTT	CASSPGQEIDEAFF
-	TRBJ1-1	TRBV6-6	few	TGTGCCACTCAGGACTACAGCACTGAAGCTTTCTTT	CATQDYSTEAFF
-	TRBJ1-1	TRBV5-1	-	TGCGCCAGCAGCCCCGGAGCGGCGAAGGGAAAAGCTTTCTTT	CASSPGAAKGKAFF
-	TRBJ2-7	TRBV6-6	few	TGTGCCAGCAGTTACTCATCATACGAGCAGTACTTC	CASSYSSYEQYF
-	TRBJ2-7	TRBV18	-	TGTGCCAGCTCACCGAGGGCCACCTACGAGCAGTACTTC	CASSPRATYEQYF
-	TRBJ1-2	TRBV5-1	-	TGCGCCAGCAGCCCCGGGGCGGAGGGGCTTGGCTACACCTTC	CASSPGAEGLGYTF
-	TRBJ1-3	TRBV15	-	TGTGCCACCAGCAGAGACACAGGGACTGGAAACACCATATATTTT	CATSRDTGTGNTIYF
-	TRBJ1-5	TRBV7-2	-	TGTGCCAGCAGCTTTGGTACAGCCAAGCCCCAGCATTTT	CASSFGTAKPQHF
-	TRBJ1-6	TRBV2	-	TGTGCCAGTAGCCTAAGCCGAAATTCACCCCTCCACTTT	CASSLSRNSPLHF
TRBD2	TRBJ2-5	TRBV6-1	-	TGTGCCAGCAGTGCGCAGGCTAGCGGGGGCGAGACCCAGTACTTC	CASSAQASGGETQYF
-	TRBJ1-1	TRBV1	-	TGCACCAGCAGCCAAGATTGGGGCAGGGTGAACACTGAAGCTTTCTTT	CTSSQDWGRVNTEAFF
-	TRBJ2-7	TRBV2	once	TGTGCCAGCAGTTCGGGGTTGGGAGAGCAGTACTTC	CASSSGLGEQYF
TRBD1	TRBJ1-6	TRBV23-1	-	TGCGCCAGCAGTCAAGGACAGGGGGTAACAAATTCACCCCTCCACTTT	CASSQGQGVTNSPLHF
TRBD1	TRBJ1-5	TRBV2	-	TGTGCCAGCAGTGCTCCGGGACAGGGTAATCAGCCCCAGCATTTT	CASSAPGQGNQPQHF
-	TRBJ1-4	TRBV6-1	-	TGTGCCAGCAGAGGAGGCTATTACGAAAAACTGTTTTTT	CASRGGYYEKLFF
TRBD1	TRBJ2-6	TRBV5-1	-	TGCGCCAGCAGCTTGGCTGGTAGGGACAGACCAAGCTCTGGGGCCAACGTCCTGACTTTC	CASSLAGRDRPSSGANVLTF
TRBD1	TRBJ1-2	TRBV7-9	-	TGTGCCAGCAGCCTTCGGACAGGTACTAACGGCTACACCTTC	CASSLRTGTNGYTF
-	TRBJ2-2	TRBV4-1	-	TGCGCCAGCAGCCAAGAATGGACAAACACCGGGGAGCTGTTTTTT	CASSQEWTNTGELFF
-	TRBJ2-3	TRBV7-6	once	TGTGCCAGCAGCCCGGAGGTTGGAGATACGCAGTATTTT	CASSPEVGDTQYF
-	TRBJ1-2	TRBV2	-	TGTGCCAGCAGTGACCCAGGGAGGAAGGATGGCTACACCTTC	CASSDPGRKDGYTF
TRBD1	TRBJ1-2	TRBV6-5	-	TGTGCCAGCAGTTACGCGGGACAGCGGGTCTACACCTTC	CASSYAGQRVYTF
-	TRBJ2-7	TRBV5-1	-	TGCGCCAGCAGCTTGGCCTTGAGCTCCTACGAGCAGTACTTC	CASSLALSSYEQYF